The 2 T cell receptor beta chains below were found in one sample sequenced in a study of technical replicates of blood from a few donors. Data came from immunoSEQ multiplex PCR; TCRdb stores just in-frame clones and leaves some out. The sample has 70,000 to 90,000 clones; more than 90% are singletons. The source material was T cells isolated from PBMCs. All receptors derive from a human donor in good health.

A remark on this clone: A read error may produce the germline difference seen at one junction end. The J gene is TRBJ2-7, the V gene TRBV6-5, with D perhaps matching TRBD1 (6 bases). Germline V gives CDR1 MNHEY, CDR2 SVGAGI. The CDR3 is 13 residues long. CDR3 loop: CASRPTGNYEQHF. CDR3 in DNA: TGTGCCAGCAGACCGACAGGAAACTACGAGCAGCACTTC.

This clone appeared a single time. The rearrangement uses TRBV2 and TRBJ2-3; TRBD2 matches at 12 bases. V lost 7 bases and J lost 10; bases outside the gene matches: 15. Looked up from germline, CDR1 is SNHLY and CDR2 is FYNNEI. The CDR3 has 16 amino acids. The CDR3, as DNA: TGTGCCAGCACCAGAACTGGGCTAGCGGGAGGGCCAGCGCAGTATTTT. Residues: CASTRTGLAGGPAQYF.